The clone carrying this T cell receptor beta chain was observed a few times. The CDR3 is made up of 13 amino acids. Looked up from germline, CDR1 is MNHEY and CDR2 is SVGEGT. Between the trimmed V and J ends, which lost 2 bases and 4 bases, there was a span of 5 bases. A J-beta primer mix and a sample-barcoded 5' primer were used in a second PCR of roughly 6 to 11 cycles. The template-switch adaptor, which had 12 random nucleotides, put a tag on each cDNA molecule. Using its own MiXCR run on the 5' RACE reads, TCRdb lists one record per CDR3 protein. The data contain a few hundred thousand distinct CDR3 sequences, about 25% of them singletons. The data originate from a study of blood T cells in healthy people across ages.

The origin of this receptor is a woman in her 70s in good health. The sequencing sample was made of blood. The rearrangement links TRBV6-2 or TRBV6-3 to TRBJ2-2; D gene ambiguous. CDR3 sequence: CASSYGPTGELFF. CDR3 nucleotide sequence: TGTGCCAGCAGTTACGGCCCCACCGGGGAGCTGTTTTTT.